This entry is about one T cell receptor (beta chain). Original processing notes: The authors estimated nucleated cell counts from reference gene primer amplification. The repertoire was sequenced with immunoSEQ multiplex PCR; TCRdb's copy has only in-frame clones and lacks some. V, J and clone size are those of that table, while D and trimming were read from the DNA. The sample has roughly 410,000 clones, 70% to 90% seen once. The record originates from a study of blood T cell repertoires in COVID-19. Study-level background: Whether acute or convalescent, the COVID-19 samples came from the United States, Italy and Spain. T cells, B-cell-depleted T cells, or PBMCs supplied cDNA or gDNA.

This receptor was identified in a man between 35 and 55 years old with acute or convalescent COVID-19. The specimen was peripheral blood.

The CDR3 spells CASSLLQGAPGNTIYF. For the CDR3, the DNA is TGTGCCAGCAGTTTATTACAGGGGGCGCCTGGAAACACCATATATTTT. The J gene is TRBJ1-3, the V gene TRBV28; TRBD1 matches 9 bases. Looked up from germline, CDR1 is MDHEN and CDR2 is SYDVKM. This CDR3 is 16 amino acids long. Trimming cost V 1 base and J 2 bases; bases outside gene matches: 3.